This T cell receptor (beta chain) was profiled in a study of cytomegalovirus exposure and HLA in healthy donors. PCR primers comprised 60 Vbeta and 13 Jbeta primers. Profiled with immunoSEQ multiplex PCR; TCRdb holds only in-frame clones, not every one. The sample contains roughly 200,000 clones, around 80% of which appear only once. Trimming removed 1 base from V and 4 bases from J, with 4 bases in between. This CDR3 contains 13 residues. Germline loops: CDR1 MGHDK, CDR2 SYGVNS. V usage is TRBV25-1 and J usage is TRBJ1-4; D ambiguous. Sequenced material: PBMCs. The receptor's source is a boy between 2 and 15 years old in good health and CMV-seronegative. CDR3 bases: TGTGCCAGCAGTGAATTTTATAATGAAAAACTGTTTTTT. It translates to CASSEFYNEKLFF.